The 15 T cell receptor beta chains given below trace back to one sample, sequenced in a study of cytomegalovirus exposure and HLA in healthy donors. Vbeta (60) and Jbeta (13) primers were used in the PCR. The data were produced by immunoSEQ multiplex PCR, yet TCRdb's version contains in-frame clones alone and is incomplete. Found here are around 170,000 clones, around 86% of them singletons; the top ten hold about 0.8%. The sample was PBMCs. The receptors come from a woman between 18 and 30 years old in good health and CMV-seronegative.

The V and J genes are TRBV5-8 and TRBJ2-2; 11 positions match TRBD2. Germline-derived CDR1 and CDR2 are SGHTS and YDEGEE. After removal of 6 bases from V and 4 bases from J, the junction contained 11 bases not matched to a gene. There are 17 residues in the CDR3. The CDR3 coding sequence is TGTGCCAGCACCCCAGCCGGGACTAGCGGCAGCACCGGGGAGCTGTTTTTT. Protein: CASTPAGTSGSTGELFF.

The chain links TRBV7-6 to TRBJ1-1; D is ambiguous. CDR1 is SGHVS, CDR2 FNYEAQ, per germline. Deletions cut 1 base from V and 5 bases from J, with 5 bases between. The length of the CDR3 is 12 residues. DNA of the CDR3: TGTGCCAGCAGCTTAGATCCTACTGAAGCTTTCTTT. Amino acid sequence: CASSLDPTEAFF.

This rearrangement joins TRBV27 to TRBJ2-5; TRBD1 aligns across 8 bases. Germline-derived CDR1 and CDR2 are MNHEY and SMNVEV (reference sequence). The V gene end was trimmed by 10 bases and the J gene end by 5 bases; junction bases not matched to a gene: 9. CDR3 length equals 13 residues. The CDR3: CATGTGKRETQYF. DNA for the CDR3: TGTGCCACCGGGACAGGCAAGCGGGAGACCCAGTACTTC.

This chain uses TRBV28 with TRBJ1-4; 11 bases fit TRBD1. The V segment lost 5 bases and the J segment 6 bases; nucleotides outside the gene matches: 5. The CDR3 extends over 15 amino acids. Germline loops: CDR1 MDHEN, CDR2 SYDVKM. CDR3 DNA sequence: TGTGCCAGCAGTGGACAGGGGGCGGACCATGAAAAACTGTTTTTT. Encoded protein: CASSGQGADHEKLFF.

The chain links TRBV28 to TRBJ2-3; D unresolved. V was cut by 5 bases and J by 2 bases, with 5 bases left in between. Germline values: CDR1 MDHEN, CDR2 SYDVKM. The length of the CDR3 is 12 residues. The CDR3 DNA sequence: TGTGCCAGCAGTCCCTACACAGATACGCAGTATTTT. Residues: CASSPYTDTQYF.

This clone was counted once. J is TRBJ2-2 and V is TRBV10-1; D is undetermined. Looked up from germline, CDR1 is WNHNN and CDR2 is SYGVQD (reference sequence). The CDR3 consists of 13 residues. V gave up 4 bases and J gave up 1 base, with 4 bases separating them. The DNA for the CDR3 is TGCGCCAGCAGTGGGCTGAACACCGGGGAGCTGTTTTTT. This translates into CASSGLNTGELFF.

The CDR3 loop reads CASSPPQGLDSPLHF. In nucleotides, the CDR3 is TGTGCCAGCAGTCCGCCCCAGGGGCTGGACTCACCCCTCCACTTT. The chain carries TRBV27 and TRBJ1-6; perhaps TRBD1 as D (6 bases). V lost 5 bases and J 10 bases, leaving 18 bases between the germline ends. This CDR3 is 15 amino acids long. CDR1 and CDR2 from the germline V gene are MNHEY and SMNVEV (reference sequence).

The CDR3: CASSLELAGLTDTQYF. The CDR3 coding sequence is TGCGCCAGCAGCTTGGAGCTAGCGGGCCTCACAGATACGCAGTATTTT. The V call is TRBV5-1, the J call TRBJ2-3, with 8 bases identical to TRBD2. Trimming cost V 0 bases and J 2 bases; bases outside gene matches: 5. The germline CDR1 and CDR2 sequences are SGHRS and YFSETQ. The CDR3 extends over 16 amino acids.

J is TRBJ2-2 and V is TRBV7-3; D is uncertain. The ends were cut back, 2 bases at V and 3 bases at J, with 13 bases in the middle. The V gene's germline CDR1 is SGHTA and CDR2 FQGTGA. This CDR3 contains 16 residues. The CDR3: CASSLSGFYDTGELFF. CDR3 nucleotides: TGTGCCAGCAGCTTATCCGGGTTTTATGACACCGGGGAGCTGTTTTTT.

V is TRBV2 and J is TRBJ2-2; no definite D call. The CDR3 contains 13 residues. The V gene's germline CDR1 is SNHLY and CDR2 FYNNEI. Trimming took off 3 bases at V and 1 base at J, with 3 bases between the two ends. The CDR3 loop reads CASSDGNTGELFF. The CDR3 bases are TGTGCCAGCAGTGACGGGAACACCGGGGAGCTGTTTTTT.

In DNA form, the CDR3 reads TGTGCCTGGAAGCGGGGGGAGGGGGCTAACTATGGCTACACCTTC. It yields the protein CAWKRGEGANYGYTF. The J gene is TRBJ1-2, the V gene TRBV30; D may be TRBD1 (6 bases). From germline, CDR1 is GTSNPN and CDR2 SVGIG (reference sequence). V was trimmed by 4 bases and J by 0 bases, leaving 15 bases between them. There are 15 residues in the CDR3. The variable domain in full, completed from reference TRBV30 and TRBJ1-2, reads SQTIHQWPATLVQPVGSPLSLECTVEGTSNPNLYWYRQAAGRGLQLLFYSVGIGQISSEVPQNLSASRPQDRQFILSSKKLLLSDSGFYLCAWKRGEGANYGYTFGSGTRLTVV.

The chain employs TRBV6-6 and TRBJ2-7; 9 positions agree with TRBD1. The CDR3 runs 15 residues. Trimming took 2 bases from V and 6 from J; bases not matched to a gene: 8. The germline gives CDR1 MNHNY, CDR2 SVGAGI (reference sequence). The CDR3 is CASSYGGTGRREQYF. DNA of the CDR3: TGTGCCAGCAGTTACGGTGGGACAGGGCGCCGCGAGCAGTACTTC.

The CDR3 nucleotides read TGTGCCCACCAACCCGCTAGCTATGGCTACACCTTC. Its protein product is CAHQPASYGYTF. The V call is TRBV30, the J call TRBJ1-2; D gene unclear. Trimming left V 8 bases short and J 4 bases short, with 14 bases between. Germline CDR1 and CDR2: GTSNPN and SVGIG (reference sequence). This CDR3 is built from 12 residues.

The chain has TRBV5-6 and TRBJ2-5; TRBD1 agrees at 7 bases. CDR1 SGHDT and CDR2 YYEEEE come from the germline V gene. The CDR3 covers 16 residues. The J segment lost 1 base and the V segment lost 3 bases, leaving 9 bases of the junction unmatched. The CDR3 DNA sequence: TGTGCCAGCAGCTGGGACAGCGATAACATCCAAGAGACCCAGTACTTC. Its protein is CASSWDSDNIQETQYF.

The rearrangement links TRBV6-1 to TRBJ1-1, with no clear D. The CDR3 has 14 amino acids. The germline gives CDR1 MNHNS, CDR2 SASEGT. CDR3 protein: CAGWVGTSNTEAFF. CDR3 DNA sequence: TGTGCGGGCTGGGTCGGTACCAGCAACACTGAAGCTTTCTTT.